The rows below give T cell receptor beta chains drawn from one sample of a study of blood T cell repertoires in COVID-19. TCRdb's table, derived via immunoSEQ multiplex PCR, lists solely in-frame clones and lacks some. Counted here are roughly 410,000 clones, over 75% occurring once; the ten biggest clones make up over 2%. Specimen: peripheral blood. Receptor source: a woman aged 55-70 years with COVID-19, enrolled during active disease. Each CDR3 is given with its conserved first and last residue. D genes are given only for firm matches. Rows give clone size only sometimes, using once, few, many, or a class for an expanded clone.

j_gene	len	d_gene	abundance	v_gene	CDR3aa	CDR3nt
TRBJ2-4	15	TRBD1	.	TRBV6-5	CASSYLGQGMNIQYF	TGTGCCAGCAGTTACTTGGGACAGGGTATGAACATTCAGTACTTC
TRBJ2-2	16	.	many	TRBV9	CASSVGPSARDGELFF	TGTGCCAGCAGCGTAGGTCCTAGCGCCCGCGACGGGGAGCTGTTTTTT
TRBJ1-2	14	TRBD1	.	TRBV2	CASSSQGAVYGYTF	TGTGCCAGCAGTTCACAGGGGGCGGTCTATGGCTACACCTTC
TRBJ2-3	15	TRBD1	.	TRBV18	CASSPNRGQVDTQYF	TGTGCCAGCTCACCCAACAGGGGGCAGGTAGATACGCAGTATTTT
TRBJ1-1	14	.	.	TRBV4-1	CASSRQDINTEAFF	TGCGCCAGCAGCCGACAGGACATAAACACTGAAGCTTTCTTT
TRBJ1-5	15	.	.	TRBV19	CASSDSRRSNQPQHF	TGTGCCAGTAGTGACAGTCGACGGAGCAATCAGCCCCAGCATTTT
TRBJ2-7	15	.	.	TRBV7-2	CASSFGSFDSYEQYF	TGTGCCAGCAGCTTCGGTAGCTTCGACTCCTACGAGCAGTACTTC
TRBJ1-5	14	TRBD1	.	TRBV14	CASSRGQGDQPQHF	TGTGCCAGCAGCCGGGGGCAGGGGGATCAGCCCCAGCATTTT
TRBJ1-6	14	.	.	TRBV5-1	CASKVEGANSPLHF	TGCGCCAGCAAAGTGGAAGGGGCGAATTCACCCCTCCACTTT
TRBJ1-1	16	TRBD1	few	TRBV9	CASSPGQGRGTPEAFF	TGTGCCAGCAGCCCCGGACAGGGGAGGGGTACACCCGAAGCTTTCTTT
TRBJ2-4	19	.	.	TRBV4-2	CASSQVGLRDEGTKNIQYF	TGTGCCAGCAGCCAGGTGGGACTGCGGGACGAGGGAACCAAAAACATTCAGTACTTC
TRBJ1-2	13	.	.	TRBV30	CAWSVSGKHGYTF	TGTGCCTGGAGTGTATCAGGGAAACATGGCTACACCTTC
TRBJ2-5	17	.	.	TRBV11-2	CASSSSSGVSLWETQYF	TGTGCCAGCAGCTCCTCGTCCGGAGTATCCTTGTGGGAGACCCAGTACTTC
TRBJ2-3	14	TRBD1	.	TRBV19	CASRSGQGASSQYF	TGTGCCAGTAGATCGGGCCAGGGGGCGAGTTCGCAGTATTTT
TRBJ2-5	12	TRBD1	.	TRBV6-5	CAVKGQTQTQYF	TGTGCCGTAAAGGGACAGACACAGACCCAGTACTTC
TRBJ2-5	14	.	.	TRBV7-6	CASSRTGNRETQYF	TGTGCCAGCAGCCGTACAGGGAATAGGGAGACCCAGTACTTC
TRBJ1-1	15	TRBD1	.	TRBV6-5	CASRDRRSPNTEAFF	TGTGCCAGCAGGGACAGGCGTTCCCCGAACACTGAAGCTTTCTTT
TRBJ1-2	14	TRBD1	.	TRBV29-1	CSVVPGTGDYGYTF	TGCAGCGTTGTCCCCGGGACAGGAGACTATGGCTACACCTTC
TRBJ1-2	14	TRBD1	.	TRBV11-1	CASSSDRGDYGYTF	TGTGCCAGCAGCTCGGACAGGGGAGACTATGGCTACACCTTC
TRBJ2-3	15	TRBD1	.	TRBV11-3	CASSLGDRSTDTQYF	TGTGCCAGCAGCTTGGGGGACAGAAGCACAGATACGCAGTATTTT
TRBJ2-7	14	TRBD1	.	TRBV3-1/TRBV3-2	CASSREGGPYEQYF	TGTGCCAGCAGCCGGGAAGGGGGCCCGTACGAGCAGTACTTC
TRBJ1-4	15	TRBD1	.	TRBV19	CASSALTGVNEKLFF	TGTGCCAGTAGTGCCCTGACAGGGGTCAATGAAAAACTGTTTTTT
TRBJ1-2	14	.	.	TRBV6-5	CASESRGVNYGYTF	TGTGCCAGCGAGTCGCGGGGGGTCAACTATGGCTACACCTTC
TRBJ2-6	16	.	.	TRBV14	CASSPTGMAGANVLTF	TGTGCCAGCAGCCCGACCGGGATGGCAGGGGCCAACGTCCTGACTTTC
TRBJ2-3	16	.	.	TRBV9	CASSVEGSGITDTQYF	TGTGCCAGCAGCGTAGAAGGGTCGGGGATCACAGATACGCAGTATTTT
TRBJ1-1	16	.	.	TRBV7-2	CASSLAAKQGCTEAFF	TGTGCCAGCAGCTTAGCCGCCAAACAGGGCTGCACTGAAGCTTTCTTT
TRBJ2-6	14	.	.	TRBV19	CASRPLAGANVLTF	TGTGCCAGTAGGCCGCTAGCTGGGGCCAACGTCCTGACTTTC
TRBJ1-5	15	TRBD1	.	TRBV18	CASSPRDSLNQPQHF	TGTGCCAGCTCACCAAGGGACAGCTTAAATCAGCCCCAGCATTTT
TRBJ1-2	14	TRBD1	.	TRBV2	CASSEGQGTGGYTF	TGTGCCAGCAGTGAGGGACAGGGGACAGGAGGCTACACCTTC
TRBJ1-1	16	.	.	TRBV7-9	CASSRGTGGGNTEAFF	TGTGCCAGCAGCCGGGGGACTGGAGGTGGGAACACTGAAGCTTTCTTT
TRBJ2-7	15	.	.	TRBV6-6	CASSQGGHPSYEQYF	TGTGCCAGCAGCCAGGGGGGACACCCGTCCTACGAGCAGTACTTC
TRBJ1-1	16	.	.	TRBV18	CASSLNSGGRGTEAFF	TGTGCCAGCTCACTTAATTCCGGGGGACGGGGAACTGAAGCTTTCTTT
TRBJ1-2	15	TRBD1	.	TRBV6-6	CASSSRQGRDYGYTF	TGTGCCAGCAGTTCCAGACAGGGGAGGGACTATGGCTACACCTTC
TRBJ2-1	14	.	.	TRBV24-1	CATSAGGSYNEQFF	TGTGCCACCAGTGCTGGCGGCTCCTACAATGAGCAGTTCTTC
TRBJ2-3	14	.	.	TRBV24-1	CATSDSRGADTQYF	TGTGCCACCAGTGACTCCAGGGGCGCAGATACGCAGTATTTT
TRBJ2-3	11	.	.	TRBV6-5	CASSHTDTQYF	TGTGCCAGCAGCCACACAGATACGCAGTATTTT
TRBJ2-2	17	.	.	TRBV6-1	CASSEVGTGSNTGELFF	TGTGCCAGCAGTGAAGTAGGAACAGGGTCGAACACCGGGGAGCTGTTTTTT
TRBJ2-7	14	TRBD1	.	TRBV7-8	CASSGPGQGVEQYF	TGTGCCAGCAGCGGACCGGGACAGGGGGTCGAGCAGTACTTC
TRBJ2-3	15	.	.	TRBV18	CASSPLSQNTDTQYF	TGTGCCAGCTCACCACTTTCCCAAAACACAGATACGCAGTATTTT
TRBJ2-3	16	TRBD2	.	TRBV10-3	CAIGTSGGTSTDTQYF	TGTGCCATAGGGACTAGCGGGGGAACTAGCACAGATACGCAGTATTTT
TRBJ1-1	13	.	.	TRBV27	CASSPHAGSGAFF	TGTGCCAGCAGTCCGCATGCGGGATCTGGGGCTTTCTTT
TRBJ2-2	16	.	.	TRBV2	CASSPPGRGNTGELFF	TGTGCCAGCAGTCCCCCAGGGCGGGGGAACACCGGGGAGCTGTTTTTT
TRBJ1-6	14	TRBD1	few	TRBV3-1/TRBV3-2	CASSQTGGNSPLHF	TGTGCCAGCAGCCAGACAGGGGGCAATTCACCCCTCCACTTT
TRBJ2-1	14	TRBD2	.	TRBV2	CASTLAAAYNEQFF	TGTGCCAGCACACTAGCGGCCGCCTACAATGAGCAGTTCTTC
TRBJ2-1	15	.	.	TRBV19	CASSIGGDFYNEQFF	TGTGCCAGTAGTATAGGGGGGGACTTCTACAATGAGCAGTTCTTC
TRBJ2-3	18	.	.	TRBV7-9	CASSLATIAEGTTDTQYF	TGTGCCAGCAGCTTAGCGACCATAGCGGAGGGAACCACAGATACGCAGTATTTT
TRBJ2-7	14	.	.	TRBV4-1	CASSQARGFREQYF	TGCGCCAGCAGCCAAGCTAGGGGGTTTCGGGAGCAGTACTTC
TRBJ2-4	19	.	.	TRBV4-1	CASSQERRGSLIAKNIQYF	TGCGCCAGCAGCCAAGAAAGAAGGGGGAGCCTTATAGCCAAAAACATTCAGTACTTC
TRBJ1-2	12	.	.	TRBV28	CASRDIYTGYTF	TGTGCCAGCAGAGACATTTATACAGGCTACACCTTC
TRBJ2-6	17	.	.	TRBV9	CASSVATGISGANVLTF	TGTGCCAGCAGCGTAGCTACGGGGATCTCTGGGGCCAACGTCCTGACTTTC